These T cell receptor beta chains were read from a single sample in a study of graft-versus-host responses after intestinal transplantation. No antigen has been assigned to these receptors. The assay was immunoSEQ multiplex PCR, and TCRdb's table has in-frame clones only and misses some. The sample consists of 90,000 to 150,000 clones, 85% to 95% of them appearing once. The sample in question was unstimulated CD4+ T cells sorted from spleen or lymph node cells, obtained before intestinal transplant. All receptors derive from a human donor who received an intestinal transplant. The CDR3 runs from the conserved cysteine through the conserved F or W. A D gene is named only where the DNA matches it firmly. Size is stated for part of the rows, as once, few or many counts, or as a class when the clone is expanded.

cdr3_length,v_call,j_call,d_call,clone_size,cdr3_nt,cdr3_aa
12,TRBV29-1,TRBJ1-1,NA,NA,TGCAGCGTTGTCAGGCAGGGCACTGAAGCTTTCTTT,CSVVRQGTEAFF
18,TRBV27,TRBJ1-1,TRBD1,NA,TGTGCCAGCAGTCCCTTTGCGATTACGGCGACAGGGGTAACTGAAGCTTTCTTT,CASSPFAITATGVTEAFF
14,TRBV7-3,TRBJ2-1,NA,NA,TGTGCCAGCAGCTTCTCTCCGGGAGATGGTGAGCAGTTCTTC,CASSFSPGDGEQFF
12,TRBV6-1,TRBJ2-7,NA,NA,TGTGCCAGCAGTGAAAGTCACTACGAGCAGTACTTC,CASSESHYEQYF
15,TRBV27,TRBJ1-2,NA,NA,TGTGCCAGCAGCAGGAGCATTTCTCCACCCTATGGCTACACCTTC,CASSRSISPPYGYTF
16,TRBV19,TRBJ2-3,NA,NA,TGTGCCAGTAGTATAGCTCCCTGGAAACGCACAGATACGCAGTATTTT,CASSIAPWKRTDTQYF
13,TRBV6-1,TRBJ2-7,NA,NA,TGTGCCAGCAGTGTGGAAGAAAACTACGAGCAGTACTTC,CASSVEENYEQYF
18,TRBV27,TRBJ2-7,TRBD1,NA,TGTGCCAGCAGTTCCCTAGATGGGTGGACAGGACGACCCGACGAGCAGTACTTC,CASSSLDGWTGRPDEQYF
15,TRBV5-1,TRBJ2-5,NA,NA,TGCGCCAGCAGCCCACGGACTGCCCCACAAGAGACCCAGTACTTC,CASSPRTAPQETQYF
14,TRBV19,TRBJ1-4,NA,NA,TGTGCCAGTAGTCAGACTGCTACAAATGAAAAACTGTTTTTT,CASSQTATNEKLFF
15,TRBV5-1,TRBJ2-1,TRBD2,NA,TGCGCCAGCAGCATAAGACTAGCGGGAGTGCATGAGCAGTTCTTC,CASSIRLAGVHEQFF
14,TRBV4-2,TRBJ2-1,NA,NA,TGTGCCAGCAGCCTAAAGGGGCAGCTCAATGAGCAGTTCTTC,CASSLKGQLNEQFF
13,TRBV11-2,TRBJ2-3,NA,NA,TGTGCCAGCAGCACTAGGGGGGTTGGTACGCAGTATTTT,CASSTRGVGTQYF
15,TRBV7-9,TRBJ1-1,TRBD1,NA,TGTGCCAGCAGCTTAACCGGACAGGGAGGCACTGAAGCTTTCTTT,CASSLTGQGGTEAFF
16,TRBV18,TRBJ2-5,NA,NA,TGTGCCAGCTCACCACCAGGGGGGCGGGGAGGAGAGACCCAGTACTTC,CASSPPGGRGGETQYF
14,TRBV6-8,TRBJ2-7,TRBD2,NA,TGTGCCAGCAGTGGGACTAGCGGGAAGGGCGAGCAGTACTTC,CASSGTSGKGEQYF
14,TRBV30,TRBJ1-2,TRBD1,NA,TGTGCCTGGTGCGGACAGGGCGTAAACTATGGCTACACCTTC,CAWCGQGVNYGYTF
15,TRBV27,TRBJ2-1,NA,NA,TGTGCCAGCAGTTTACTTCGAGGACAGACCAATGAGCAGTTCTTC,CASSLLRGQTNEQFF
14,TRBV10-2,TRBJ1-3,NA,NA,TGCGCCAGCAGTGGGTCGCGGCCTGGAAACACCATATATTTT,CASSGSRPGNTIYF
13,TRBV30,TRBJ2-1,TRBD2,NA,TGTGCCTGGAGTCGTCCTCTAGCGGGTGAGCAGTTCTTC,CAWSRPLAGEQFF
17,TRBV4-1,TRBJ2-2,TRBD2,NA,TGCGCCAGCAGCCAAGATCTCCTAGCGGGACTAGGCGGGGAGCTGTTTTTT,CASSQDLLAGLGGELFF
12,TRBV6-5,TRBJ2-5,NA,NA,TGTGCCAGCAGTGAGGAGAGGGAGACCCAGTACTTC,CASSEERETQYF
12,TRBV7-8,TRBJ2-2,NA,NA,TGTGCCAGCAGCTTAGGGAACGGGGAGCTGTTTTTT,CASSLGNGELFF
13,TRBV12-5,TRBJ1-5,NA,few,TGTGCTAGTGGTTTGGTCATTAATCAGCCCCAGCATTTT,CASGLVINQPQHF
15,TRBV2,TRBJ2-7,NA,NA,TGTGCCAGCAGTCTCCTCCAGGGTAGAAGTATCGAGCAGTACTTC,CASSLLQGRSIEQYF
11,TRBV6-5,TRBJ2-7,NA,NA,TGTGCCAGCAGCTCAAGGGGGGCAAGGTACTTC,CASSSRGARYF
14,TRBV5-1,TRBJ2-7,TRBD2,NA,TGCGCCAGCAGCGGGACTAGCGACTCCTACGAGCAGTACTTC,CASSGTSDSYEQYF
14,TRBV5-6,TRBJ1-2,NA,NA,TGTGCCAGCAGCCTCGCCGGGGGGTTCTATGGCTACACCTTC,CASSLAGGFYGYTF
14,TRBV6-4,TRBJ1-2,NA,few,TGTGCCAGCAGTAACGTCGAGGGGCGCGGTGGCTACACCTTC,CASSNVEGRGGYTF
13,TRBV11-2,TRBJ1-1,NA,NA,TGTGCCACCAAAACGGGGTTCTACACTGAAGCTTTCTTT,CATKTGFYTEAFF
14,TRBV27,TRBJ1-4,TRBD1,NA,TGTGCCAGCAGCTACAGGGGGCCTAATGAAAAACTGTTTTTT,CASSYRGPNEKLFF